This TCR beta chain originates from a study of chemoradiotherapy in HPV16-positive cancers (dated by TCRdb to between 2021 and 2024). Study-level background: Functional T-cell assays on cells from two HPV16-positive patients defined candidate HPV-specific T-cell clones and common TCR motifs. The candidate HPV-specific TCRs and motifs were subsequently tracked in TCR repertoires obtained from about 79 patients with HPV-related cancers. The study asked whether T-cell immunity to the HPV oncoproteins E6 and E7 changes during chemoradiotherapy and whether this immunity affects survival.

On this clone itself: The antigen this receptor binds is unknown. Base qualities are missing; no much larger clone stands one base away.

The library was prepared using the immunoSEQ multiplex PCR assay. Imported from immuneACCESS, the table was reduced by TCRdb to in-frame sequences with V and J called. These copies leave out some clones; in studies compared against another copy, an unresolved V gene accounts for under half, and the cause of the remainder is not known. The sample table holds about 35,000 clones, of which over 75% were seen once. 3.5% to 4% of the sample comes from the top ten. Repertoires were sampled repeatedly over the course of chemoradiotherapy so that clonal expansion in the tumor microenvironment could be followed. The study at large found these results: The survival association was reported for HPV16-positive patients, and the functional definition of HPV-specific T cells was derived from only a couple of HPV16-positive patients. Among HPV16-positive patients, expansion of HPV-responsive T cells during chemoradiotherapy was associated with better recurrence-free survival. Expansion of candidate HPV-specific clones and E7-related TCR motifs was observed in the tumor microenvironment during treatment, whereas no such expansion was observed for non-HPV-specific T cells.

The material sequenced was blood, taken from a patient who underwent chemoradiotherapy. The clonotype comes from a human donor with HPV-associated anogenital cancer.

The CDR3 here reads CASSGALRGNEQYF. The nucleotides read TGCGCCAGCAGCGGGGCCCTCAGAGGCAACGAGCAGTACTTC. The sequence links TRBV10-2 to TRBJ2-7; the D gene could be either TRBD1 or TRBD2, each agreeing at 5 bases. CDR1 WSHSY and CDR2 SAAADI are derived from the germline V gene. Measured from the cysteine to the phenylalanine, the CDR3 is 14 residues long. Only CDR3 DNA is held: 42 bases, read in frame from base 1. V is shortened by 6 bases, J by 5 bases, and the region joining them spans 17 bases.